Here is one TCR beta chain with its context. Its antigen is unknown. The data originate from a study of T cells in localized non-small cell lung cancer. Trimming pared 5 bases from V and 4 bases from J, leaving 11 bases between. The CDR3 spans 13 residues. Per the germline V gene, CDR1 is SEHNR and CDR2 is FQNEAQ (reference sequence). Findings and limits, study-wide: Adjacent uninvolved lung tissue had the highest T cell clonality, exceeding tumor. For the top 100 tumor clones, a median about 50 also appeared in adjacent lung. Greater blood T cell density accompanied longer overall survival. Because sequencing included only one region (of the tumor), heterogeneity remains possible.

Profiling relied on immunoSEQ multiplex PCR, and the TCRdb table lists in-frame clones only, not all of them. The sample holds some 15,000 clones, approximately 89% seen once. The receptor's source is a woman between 35 and 70 years old with stage I lung adenocarcinoma. The V and J genes are TRBV7-9 and TRBJ1-2; tentatively, D is TRBD1 (6 bases). This sample comprised peripheral blood, obtained before any cancer treatment. The CDR3 DNA reads TGTGCCAGCAGCGACCGGACAGCCTATGGCTACACCTTC. This sequence encodes CASSDRTAYGYTF. Together with reference TRBV7-9 and TRBJ1-2, the CDR3 gives the full variable domain: DTGVSQNPRHKITKRGQNVTFRCDPISEHNRLYWYRQTLGQGPEFLTYFQNEAQLEKSRLLSDRFSAERPKGSFSTLEIQRTEQGDSAMYLCASSDRTAYGYTFGSGTRLTVV.